Sequencing of this T cell receptor (beta chain) was carried out in a study of T cells in Graves' hyperthyroidism and ophthalmopathy. V was clipped by 1 base and J by 6 bases, with 16 bases between them. Germline CDR1 reads LGHDT; CDR2 reads YNNKEL (reference sequence). The CDR3 extends over 15 amino acids. This clonotype was seen ten or more times. RNA transcripts were the template for amplifying TCR beta CDR3 regions. Researchers ran a first-round RT-PCR on the TCR CDR3 using the HTBI primer set. TCRdb fed the multiplex PCR reads into MiXCR, producing one record per CDR3 protein. Among approximately 380,000 distinct CDR3 sequences listed, about 14% were seen once.

What was sequenced was blood. The receptor's source is a man in his fifties or sixties with Graves' ophthalmopathy. The V and J genes are TRBV3-1 and TRBJ2-7; D possibly corresponds to TRBD2 (7 bases). CDR3: CASSQARGSRGEQYF. CDR3 bases: TGTGCCAGCAGCCAAGCACGCGGGAGCAGGGGCGAGCAGTACTTC.